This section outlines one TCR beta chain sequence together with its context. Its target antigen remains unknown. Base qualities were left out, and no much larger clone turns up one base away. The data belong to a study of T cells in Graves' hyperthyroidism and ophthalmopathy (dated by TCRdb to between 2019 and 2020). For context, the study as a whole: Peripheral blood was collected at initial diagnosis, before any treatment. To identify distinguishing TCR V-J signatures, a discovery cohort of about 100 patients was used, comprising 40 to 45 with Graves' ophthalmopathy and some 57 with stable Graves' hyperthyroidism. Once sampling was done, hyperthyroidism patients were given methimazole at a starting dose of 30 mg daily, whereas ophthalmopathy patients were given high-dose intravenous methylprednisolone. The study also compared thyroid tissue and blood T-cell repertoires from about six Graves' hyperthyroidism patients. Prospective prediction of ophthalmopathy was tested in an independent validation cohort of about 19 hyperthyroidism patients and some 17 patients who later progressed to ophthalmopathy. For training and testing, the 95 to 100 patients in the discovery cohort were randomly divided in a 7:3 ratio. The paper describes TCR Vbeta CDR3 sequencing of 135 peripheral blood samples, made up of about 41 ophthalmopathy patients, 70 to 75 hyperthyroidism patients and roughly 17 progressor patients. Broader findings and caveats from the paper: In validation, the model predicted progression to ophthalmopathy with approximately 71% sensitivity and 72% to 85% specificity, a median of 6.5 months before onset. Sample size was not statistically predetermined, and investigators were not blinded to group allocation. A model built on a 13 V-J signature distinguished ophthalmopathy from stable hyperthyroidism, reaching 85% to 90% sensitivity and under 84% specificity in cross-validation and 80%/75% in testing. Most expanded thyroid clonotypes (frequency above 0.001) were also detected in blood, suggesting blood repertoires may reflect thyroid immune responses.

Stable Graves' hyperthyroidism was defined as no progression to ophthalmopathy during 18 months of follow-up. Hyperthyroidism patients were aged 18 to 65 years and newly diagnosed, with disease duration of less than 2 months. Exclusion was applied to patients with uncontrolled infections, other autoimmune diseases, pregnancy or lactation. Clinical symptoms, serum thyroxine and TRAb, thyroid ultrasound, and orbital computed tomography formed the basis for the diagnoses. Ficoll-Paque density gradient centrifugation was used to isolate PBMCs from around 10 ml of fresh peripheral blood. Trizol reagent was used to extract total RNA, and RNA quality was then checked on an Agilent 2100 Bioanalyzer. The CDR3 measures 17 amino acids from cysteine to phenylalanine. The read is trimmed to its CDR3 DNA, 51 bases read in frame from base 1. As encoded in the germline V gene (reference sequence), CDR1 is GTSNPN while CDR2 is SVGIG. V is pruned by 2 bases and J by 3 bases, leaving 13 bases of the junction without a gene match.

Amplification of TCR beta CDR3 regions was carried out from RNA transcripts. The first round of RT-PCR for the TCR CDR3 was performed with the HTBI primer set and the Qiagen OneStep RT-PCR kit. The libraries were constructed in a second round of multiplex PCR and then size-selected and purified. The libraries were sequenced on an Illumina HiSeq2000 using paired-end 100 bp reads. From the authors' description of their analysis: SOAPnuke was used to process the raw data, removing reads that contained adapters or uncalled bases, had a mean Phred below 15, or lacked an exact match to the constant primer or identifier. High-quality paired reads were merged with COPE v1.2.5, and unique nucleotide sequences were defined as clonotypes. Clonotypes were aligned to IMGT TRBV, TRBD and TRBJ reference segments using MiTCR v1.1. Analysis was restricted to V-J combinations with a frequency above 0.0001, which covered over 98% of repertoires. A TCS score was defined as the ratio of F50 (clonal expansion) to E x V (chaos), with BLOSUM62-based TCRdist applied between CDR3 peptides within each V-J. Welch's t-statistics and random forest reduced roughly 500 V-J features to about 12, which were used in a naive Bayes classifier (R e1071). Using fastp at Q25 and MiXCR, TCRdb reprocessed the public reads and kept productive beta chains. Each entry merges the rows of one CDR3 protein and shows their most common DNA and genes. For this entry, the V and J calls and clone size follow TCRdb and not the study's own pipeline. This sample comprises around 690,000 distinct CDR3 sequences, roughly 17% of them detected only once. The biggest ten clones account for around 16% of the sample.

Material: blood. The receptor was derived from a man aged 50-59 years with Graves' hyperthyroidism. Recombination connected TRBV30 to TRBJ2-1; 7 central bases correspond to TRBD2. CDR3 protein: CAWSRVREKGNYNEQFF. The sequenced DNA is TGTGCCTGGAGTCGGGTGCGGGAGAAAGGCAACTACAATGAGCAGTTCTTC.